These T cell receptor beta chains were read from a single sample in a study of blood T cells in healthy people across ages. MiXCR was run by TCRdb on the 5' RACE reads, yielding one entry per CDR3 protein. The table records hundreds of thousands of distinct CDR3 sequences, about 27% of them present only once. The same data also contributed to another study, on T cells of mothers and their children.

Sequencing was performed on blood. The receptors here all came from a boy aged 2-15 years in good health. The CDR3 runs from the conserved cysteine through the conserved F or W. A D gene is named only where the DNA matches it firmly. Not all rows give a size; the values are once, few, many and, for expanded clones, a class.

d_call: TRBD2; clone_size: .; v_call: TRBV7-9; j_call: TRBJ2-7; cdr3_aa: CASSLEASGGYEQYF; cdr3_nt: TGTGCCAGCAGCTTAGAAGCTAGCGGGGGGTACGAGCAGTACTTC
d_call: TRBD1; clone_size: .; v_call: TRBV30; j_call: TRBJ2-4; cdr3_aa: CAWSADRGKNIQYF; cdr3_nt: TGTGCCTGGAGTGCGGACAGGGGGAAAAACATTCAGTACTTC
d_call: .; clone_size: .; v_call: TRBV29-1; j_call: TRBJ2-3; cdr3_aa: CSVVYSTDTQYF; cdr3_nt: TGCAGCGTTGTATATAGCACAGATACGCAGTATTTT
d_call: .; clone_size: many; v_call: TRBV5-6; j_call: TRBJ2-5; cdr3_aa: CASSLVTGHQETQYF; cdr3_nt: TGTGCCAGCAGCTTGGTTACTGGACACCAAGAGACCCAGTACTTC
d_call: TRBD1; clone_size: .; v_call: TRBV6-5; j_call: TRBJ1-1; cdr3_aa: CASRDRVFKAFF; cdr3_nt: TGTGCCAGCCGGGACAGGGTTTTTAAAGCTTTCTTT
d_call: .; clone_size: .; v_call: TRBV12-3/TRBV12-4; j_call: TRBJ2-2; cdr3_aa: CASSPPQPHTGELFF; cdr3_nt: TGTGCCAGCAGTCCCCCGCAACCACACACCGGGGAGCTGTTTTTT
d_call: TRBD1; clone_size: .; v_call: TRBV27; j_call: TRBJ2-1; cdr3_aa: CASAQVRGSYNEQFF; cdr3_nt: TGTGCCTCAGCCCAGGTCAGGGGGTCCTACAATGAGCAGTTCTTC
d_call: .; clone_size: .; v_call: TRBV28; j_call: TRBJ2-1; cdr3_aa: CASSPGRAGSSARTYNEQFF; cdr3_nt: TGTGCCAGCAGTCCTGGACGGGCGGGATCTAGCGCGCGGACTTACAATGAGCAGTTCTTC
d_call: .; clone_size: .; v_call: TRBV12-3/TRBV12-4; j_call: TRBJ2-1; cdr3_aa: CASSMEALSQFF; cdr3_nt: TGTGCCAGCAGTATGGAGGCCCTATCCCAGTTCTTC
d_call: .; clone_size: few; v_call: TRBV12-5; j_call: TRBJ2-1; cdr3_aa: CASGLAPSGKQFF; cdr3_nt: TGTGCTAGTGGTTTGGCTCCGTCGGGGAAGCAGTTCTTC
d_call: .; clone_size: .; v_call: TRBV4-1; j_call: TRBJ2-5; cdr3_aa: CASSQVAGGKTQYF; cdr3_nt: TGCGCCAGCAGCCAAGTCGCAGGCGGGAAGACCCAGTACTTC